This T cell receptor (beta chain) was identified during a study of T cells in women clearing cervical HPV infection. The wider study: For cases, blood was sampled a median about 140 days after lesion detection, interquartile range 90 to 200 days.

The table came from immunoSEQ multiplex PCR; TCRdb's copy has only in-frame clones and leaves some out. This sample's table reports approximately 28,000 clones. Comment on this clone: Read coverage stops 3 residues before the CDR3 terminus; the germline J gene supplies the remainder.

Germline V gene data show CDR1 as SQVTM and CDR2 as ANQGSEA. The length of the CDR3 is 14 residues. The V segment lost 4 bases and the J segment 1 base; nucleotides outside the gene matches: 4. What was sequenced was blood buffy coat. This TCR was recovered from a woman between 18 and 70 years old with a cervical HPV16 infection that either progressed to CIN3+ or cleared (not recorded which). The V call is TRBV29-1, the J call TRBJ2-3, with 8 bases aligning to TRBD2. The CDR3 sequence: CSVAGTRGTDTQYF. The DNA read from the CDR3 is TGCAGCGTTGCCGGGACTAGAGGCACAGATACG.